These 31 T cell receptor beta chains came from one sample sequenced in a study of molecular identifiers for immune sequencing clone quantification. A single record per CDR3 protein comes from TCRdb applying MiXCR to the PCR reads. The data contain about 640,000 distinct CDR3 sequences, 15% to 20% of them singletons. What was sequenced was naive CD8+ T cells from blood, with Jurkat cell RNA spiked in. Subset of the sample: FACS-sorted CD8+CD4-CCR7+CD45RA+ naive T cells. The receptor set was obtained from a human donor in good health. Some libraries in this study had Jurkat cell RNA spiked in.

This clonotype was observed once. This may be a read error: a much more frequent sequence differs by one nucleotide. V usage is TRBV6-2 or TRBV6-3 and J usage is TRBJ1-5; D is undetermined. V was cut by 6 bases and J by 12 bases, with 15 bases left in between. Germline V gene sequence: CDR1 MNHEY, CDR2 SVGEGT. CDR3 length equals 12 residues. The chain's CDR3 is CASSPILELQHF. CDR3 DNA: TGTGCCAGCAGCCCGATCCTTGAACTCCAGCATTTT.

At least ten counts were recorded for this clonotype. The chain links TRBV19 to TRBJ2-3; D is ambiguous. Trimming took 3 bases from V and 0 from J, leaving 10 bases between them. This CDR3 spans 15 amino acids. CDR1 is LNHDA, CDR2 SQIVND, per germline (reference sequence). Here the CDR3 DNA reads TGTGCCAGTAGTATTTTGGCAGCAAGCACAGATACGCAGTATTTT. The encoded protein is CASSILAASTDTQYF.

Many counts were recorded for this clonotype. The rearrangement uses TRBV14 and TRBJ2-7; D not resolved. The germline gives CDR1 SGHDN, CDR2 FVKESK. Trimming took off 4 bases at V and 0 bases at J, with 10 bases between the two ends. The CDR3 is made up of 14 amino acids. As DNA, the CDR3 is TGTGCCAGCAGCCCAGGCCACAACTCCTACGAGCAGTACTTC. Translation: CASSPGHNSYEQYF.

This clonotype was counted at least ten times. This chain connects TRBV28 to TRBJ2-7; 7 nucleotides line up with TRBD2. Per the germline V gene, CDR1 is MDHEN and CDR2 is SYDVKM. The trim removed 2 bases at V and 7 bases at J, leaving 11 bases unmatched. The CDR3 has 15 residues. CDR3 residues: CASSLGRDYFWEQYF. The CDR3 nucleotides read TGTGCCAGCAGTTTAGGCCGGGACTACTTCTGGGAGCAGTACTTC.

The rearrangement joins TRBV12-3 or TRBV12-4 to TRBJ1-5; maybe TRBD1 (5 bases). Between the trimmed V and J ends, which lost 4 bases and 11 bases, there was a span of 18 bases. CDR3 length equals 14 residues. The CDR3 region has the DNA TGTGCCAGCAGTTCCTCGGGACCAACGCAGGCCCAGCATTTT. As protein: CASSSSGPTQAQHF.

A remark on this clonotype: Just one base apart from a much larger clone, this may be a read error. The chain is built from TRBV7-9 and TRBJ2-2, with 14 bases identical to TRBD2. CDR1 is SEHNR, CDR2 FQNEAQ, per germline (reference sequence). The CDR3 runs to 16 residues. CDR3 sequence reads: CASSSGTSGSVQELVF. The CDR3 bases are TGTGCCAGCAGCTCCGGGACTAGCGGGAGTGTCCAGGAGCTGGTTTTT.

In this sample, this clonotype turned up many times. As DNA, the CDR3 is TGTGCCAGCAGTTACTCGGGACAGGTGGACTACGAGCAGTACTTC. Translated, it gives CASSYSGQVDYEQYF. This chain uses TRBV6-2 or TRBV6-3 with TRBJ2-7; 8 bases agree with TRBD1. CDR1 and CDR2 from the germline V gene are MNHEY and SVGEGT. CDR3 size: 15 residues. V trimming: 0 bases; J trimming: 3 bases; junction bases outside the gene matches: 4.

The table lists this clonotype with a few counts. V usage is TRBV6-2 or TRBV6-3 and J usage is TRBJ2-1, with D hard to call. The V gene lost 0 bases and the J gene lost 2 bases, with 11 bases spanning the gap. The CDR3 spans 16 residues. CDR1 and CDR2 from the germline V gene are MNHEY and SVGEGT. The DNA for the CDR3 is TGTGCCAGCAGTTACTCGCTGGCAGTAGCCTACAATGAGCAGTTCTTC. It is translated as CASSYSLAVAYNEQFF.

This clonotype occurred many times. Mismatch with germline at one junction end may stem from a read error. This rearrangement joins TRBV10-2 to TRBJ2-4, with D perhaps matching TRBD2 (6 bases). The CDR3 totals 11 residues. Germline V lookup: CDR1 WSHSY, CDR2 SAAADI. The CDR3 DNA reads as TGCGCCAGCAGTGAGGGAGGGCGGGTTCAGTTC. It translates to CASSEGGRVQF.

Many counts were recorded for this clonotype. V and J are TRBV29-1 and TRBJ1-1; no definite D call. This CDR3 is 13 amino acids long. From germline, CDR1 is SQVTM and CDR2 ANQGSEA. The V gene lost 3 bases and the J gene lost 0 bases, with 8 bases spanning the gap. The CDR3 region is CSVDSGLNTEAFF. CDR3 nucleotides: TGCAGCGTTGACTCCGGGCTGAACACTGAAGCTTTCTTT.

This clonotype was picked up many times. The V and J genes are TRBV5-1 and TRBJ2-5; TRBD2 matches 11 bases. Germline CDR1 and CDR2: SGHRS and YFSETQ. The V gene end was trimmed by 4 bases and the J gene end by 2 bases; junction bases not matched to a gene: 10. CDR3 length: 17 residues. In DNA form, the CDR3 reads TGCGCCAGCAGCCCCGGAAGACTAGCGGGGACGCAAGAGACCCAGTACTTC. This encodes CASSPGRLAGTQETQYF.

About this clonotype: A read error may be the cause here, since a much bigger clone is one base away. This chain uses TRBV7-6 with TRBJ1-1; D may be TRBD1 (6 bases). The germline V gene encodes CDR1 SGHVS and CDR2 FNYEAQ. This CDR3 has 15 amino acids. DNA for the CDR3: TGTGCCTGCAGCCCCAGCAGGGGTCCGAACACTGAAGCTTTCTTT. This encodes CACSPSRGPNTEAFF.

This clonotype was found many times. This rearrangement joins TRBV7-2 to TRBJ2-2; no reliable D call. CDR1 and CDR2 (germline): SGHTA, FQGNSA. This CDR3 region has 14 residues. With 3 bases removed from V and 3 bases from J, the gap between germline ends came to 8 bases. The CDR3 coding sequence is TGTGCCAGCAGCTTTCTGGTCGACACCGGGGAGCTGTTTTTT. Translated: CASSFLVDTGELFF. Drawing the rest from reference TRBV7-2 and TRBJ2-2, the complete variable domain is GAGVSQSPSNKVTEKGKDVELRCDPISGHTALYWYRQSLGQGLEFLIYFQGNSAPDKSGLPSDRFSAERTGGSVSTLTIQRTQQEDSAVYLCASSFLVDTGELFFGEGSRLTVL.

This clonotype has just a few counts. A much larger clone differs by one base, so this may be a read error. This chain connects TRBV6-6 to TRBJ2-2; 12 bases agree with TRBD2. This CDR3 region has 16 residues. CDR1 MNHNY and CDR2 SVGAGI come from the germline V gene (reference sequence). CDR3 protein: CASSLAGGPSTGELCF. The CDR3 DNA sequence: TGTGCCAGCAGCCTAGCGGGGGGGCCGAGCACCGGGGAGCTGTGTTTT.

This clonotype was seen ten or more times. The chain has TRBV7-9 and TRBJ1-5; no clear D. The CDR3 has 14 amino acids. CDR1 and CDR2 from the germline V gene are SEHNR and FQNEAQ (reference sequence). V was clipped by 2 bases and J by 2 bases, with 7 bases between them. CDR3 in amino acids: CASSLLDGNQPQHF. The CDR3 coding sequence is TGTGCCAGCAGCTTACTGGACGGCAATCAGCCCCAGCATTTT.

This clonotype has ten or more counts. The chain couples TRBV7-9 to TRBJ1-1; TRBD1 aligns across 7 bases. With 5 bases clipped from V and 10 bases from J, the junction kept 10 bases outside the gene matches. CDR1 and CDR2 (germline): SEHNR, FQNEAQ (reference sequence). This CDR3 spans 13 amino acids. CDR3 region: CASSPGGITGAFF. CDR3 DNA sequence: TGTGCCAGCAGCCCAGGGGGTATAACGGGAGCTTTCTTT.

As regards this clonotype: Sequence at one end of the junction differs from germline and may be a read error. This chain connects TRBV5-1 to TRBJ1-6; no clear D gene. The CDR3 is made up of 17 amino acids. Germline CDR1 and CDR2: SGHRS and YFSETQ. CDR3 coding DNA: TGCGCCAGCAGCTTGGATAGCCAAAGCTCCTGTAATTCACCCCTCCACTTT. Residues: CASSLDSQSSCNSPLHF.

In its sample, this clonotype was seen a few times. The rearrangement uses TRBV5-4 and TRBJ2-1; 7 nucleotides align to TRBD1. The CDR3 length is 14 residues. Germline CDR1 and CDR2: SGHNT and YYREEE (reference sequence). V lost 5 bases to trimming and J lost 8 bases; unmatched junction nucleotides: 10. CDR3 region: CASSSPDREYEQFF. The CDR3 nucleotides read TGTGCCAGCAGTTCCCCAGACAGGGAATATGAGCAGTTCTTC.

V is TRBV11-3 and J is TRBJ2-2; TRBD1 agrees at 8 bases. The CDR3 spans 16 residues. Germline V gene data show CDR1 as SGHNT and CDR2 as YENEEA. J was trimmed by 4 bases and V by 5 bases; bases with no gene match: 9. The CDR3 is CASSPRTGKSTGELFF. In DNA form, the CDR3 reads TGTGCCAGCAGCCCCCGGACAGGGAAGAGCACCGGGGAGCTGTTTTTT.

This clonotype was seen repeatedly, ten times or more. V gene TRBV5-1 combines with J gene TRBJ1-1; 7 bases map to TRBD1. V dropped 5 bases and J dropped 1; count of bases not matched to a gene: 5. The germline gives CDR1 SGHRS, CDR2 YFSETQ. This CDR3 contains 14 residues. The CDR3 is CASRPDRSNTEAFF. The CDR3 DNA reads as TGCGCCAGCAGACCGGACAGGTCGAACACTGAAGCTTTCTTT.

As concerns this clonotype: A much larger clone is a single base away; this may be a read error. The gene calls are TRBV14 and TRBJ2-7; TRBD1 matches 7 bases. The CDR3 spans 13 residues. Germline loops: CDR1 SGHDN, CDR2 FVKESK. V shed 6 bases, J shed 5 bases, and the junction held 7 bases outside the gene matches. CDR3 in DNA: TGTGCCAGCAGAGGGGACAGCGAAAACGAGCAGTACTTC. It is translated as CASRGDSENEQYF.

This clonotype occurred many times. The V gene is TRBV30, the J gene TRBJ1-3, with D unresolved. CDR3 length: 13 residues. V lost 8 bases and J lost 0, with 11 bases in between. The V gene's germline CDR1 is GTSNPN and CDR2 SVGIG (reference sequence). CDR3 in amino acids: CARVIFSGNTIYF. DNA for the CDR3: TGTGCCCGGGTCATCTTCTCTGGAAACACCATATATTTT. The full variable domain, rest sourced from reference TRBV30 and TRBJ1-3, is SQTIHQWPATLVQPVGSPLSLECTVEGTSNPNLYWYRQAAGRGLQLLFYSVGIGQISSEVPQNLSASRPQDRQFILSSKKLLLSDSGFYLCARVIFSGNTIYFGEGSWLTVV.

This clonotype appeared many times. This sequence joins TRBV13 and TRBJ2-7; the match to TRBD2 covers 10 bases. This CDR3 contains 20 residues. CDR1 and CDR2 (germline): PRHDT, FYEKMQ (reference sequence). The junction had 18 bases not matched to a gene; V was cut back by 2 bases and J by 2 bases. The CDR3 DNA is TGTGCCAGCAGCTTACGAGGAGCGGGAACTAGCGGGATTGCGGCCTACGAGCAGTACTTC. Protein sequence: CASSLRGAGTSGIAAYEQYF.

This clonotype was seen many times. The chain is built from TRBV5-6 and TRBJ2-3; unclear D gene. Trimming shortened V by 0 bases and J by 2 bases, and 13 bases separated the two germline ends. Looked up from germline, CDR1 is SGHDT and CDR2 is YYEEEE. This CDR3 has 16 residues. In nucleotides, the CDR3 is TGTGCCAGCAGCTTGGTTTCGCCGCTGAACACAGATACGCAGTATTTT. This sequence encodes CASSLVSPLNTDTQYF. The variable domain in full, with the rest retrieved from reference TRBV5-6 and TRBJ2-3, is DAGVTQSPTHLIKTRGQQVTLRCSPKSGHDTVSWYQQALGQGPQFIFQYYEEEERQRGNFPDRFSGHQFPNYSSELNVNALLLGDSALYLCASSLVSPLNTDTQYFGPGTRLTVL.

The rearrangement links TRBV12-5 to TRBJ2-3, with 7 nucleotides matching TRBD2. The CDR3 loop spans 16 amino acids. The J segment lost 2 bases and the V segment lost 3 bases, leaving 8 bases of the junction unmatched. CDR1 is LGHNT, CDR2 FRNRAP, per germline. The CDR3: CASGFWPSGYTDTQYF. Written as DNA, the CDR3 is TGTGCTAGTGGTTTTTGGCCTAGCGGATACACAGATACGCAGTATTTT.

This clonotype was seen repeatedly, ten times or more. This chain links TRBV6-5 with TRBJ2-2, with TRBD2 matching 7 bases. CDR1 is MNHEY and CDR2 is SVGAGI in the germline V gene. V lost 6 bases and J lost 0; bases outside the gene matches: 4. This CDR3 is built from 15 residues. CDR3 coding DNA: TGTGCCAGCAGGGACGGGACTACGAACACCGGGGAGCTGTTTTTT. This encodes CASRDGTTNTGELFF.

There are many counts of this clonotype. CDR3 nucleotide sequence: TGTGCCAGCGCCAGGACTGGGAACACTGAAGCTTTCTTT. Translation gives CASARTGNTEAFF. The rearrangement uses TRBV7-9 and TRBJ1-1; unclear D gene. Trimming shortened V by 8 bases and J by 1 base, and 11 bases separated the two germline ends. Germline V gives CDR1 SEHNR, CDR2 FQNEAQ (reference sequence). The CDR3 covers 13 residues. The full variable domain, its missing parts supplied by reference TRBV7-9 and TRBJ1-1, is DTGVSQNPRHKITKRGQNVTFRCDPISEHNRLYWYRQTLGQGPEFLTYFQNEAQLEKSRLLSDRFSAERPKGSFSTLEIQRTEQGDSAMYLCASARTGNTEAFFGQGTRLTVV.

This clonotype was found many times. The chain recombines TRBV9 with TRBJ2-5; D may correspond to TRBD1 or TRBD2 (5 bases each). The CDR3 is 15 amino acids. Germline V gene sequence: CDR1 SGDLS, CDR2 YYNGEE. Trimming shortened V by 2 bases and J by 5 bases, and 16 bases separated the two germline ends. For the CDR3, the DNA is TGTGCCAGCAGCGTTGAGGGGCGTTGGGGCGAGACCCAGTACTTC. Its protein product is CASSVEGRWGETQYF.

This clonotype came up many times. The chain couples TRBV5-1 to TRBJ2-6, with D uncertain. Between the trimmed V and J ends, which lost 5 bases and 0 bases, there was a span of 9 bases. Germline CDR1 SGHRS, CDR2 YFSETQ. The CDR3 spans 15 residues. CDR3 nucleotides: TGCGCCAGCAGGGGTGGAGCCTCTGGGGCCAACGTCCTGACTTTC. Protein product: CASRGGASGANVLTF.

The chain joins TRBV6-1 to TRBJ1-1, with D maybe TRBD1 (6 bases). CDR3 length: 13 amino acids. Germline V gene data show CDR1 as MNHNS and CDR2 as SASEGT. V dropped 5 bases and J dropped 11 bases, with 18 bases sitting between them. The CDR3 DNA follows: TGTGCCAGCAGTTTCACGGGACACCCAGGGGCTTTCTTT. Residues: CASSFTGHPGAFF.

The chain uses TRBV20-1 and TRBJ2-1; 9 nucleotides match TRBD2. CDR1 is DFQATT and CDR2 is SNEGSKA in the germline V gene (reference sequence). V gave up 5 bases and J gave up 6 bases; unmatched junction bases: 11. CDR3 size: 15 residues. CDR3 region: CSAPGGTSRRNEQFF. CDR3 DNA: TGCAGTGCTCCGGGGGGGACTAGCCGTCGCAATGAGCAGTTCTTC.